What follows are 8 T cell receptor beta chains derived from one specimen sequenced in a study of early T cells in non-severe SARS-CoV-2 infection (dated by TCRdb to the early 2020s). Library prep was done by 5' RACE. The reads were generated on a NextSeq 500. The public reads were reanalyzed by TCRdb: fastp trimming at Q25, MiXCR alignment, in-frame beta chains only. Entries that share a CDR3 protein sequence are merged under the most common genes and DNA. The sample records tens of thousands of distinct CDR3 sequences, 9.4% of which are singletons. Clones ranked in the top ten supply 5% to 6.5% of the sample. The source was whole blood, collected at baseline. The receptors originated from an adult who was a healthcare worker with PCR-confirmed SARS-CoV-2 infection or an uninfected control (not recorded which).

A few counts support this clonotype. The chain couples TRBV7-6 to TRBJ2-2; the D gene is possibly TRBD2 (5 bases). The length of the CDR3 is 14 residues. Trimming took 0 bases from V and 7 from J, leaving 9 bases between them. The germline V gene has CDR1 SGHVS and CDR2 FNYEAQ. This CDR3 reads CASSLAGDHGELFF. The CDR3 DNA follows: TGTGCCAGCAGCTTAGCGGGAGATCACGGGGAGCTGTTTTTT.

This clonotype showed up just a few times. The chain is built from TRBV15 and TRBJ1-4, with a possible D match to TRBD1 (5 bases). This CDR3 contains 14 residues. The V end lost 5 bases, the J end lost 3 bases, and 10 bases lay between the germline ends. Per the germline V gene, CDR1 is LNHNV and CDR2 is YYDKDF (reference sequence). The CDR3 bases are TGTGCCACCAGCGAAGGGACGGCTAATGAAAAACTGTTTTTT. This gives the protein CATSEGTANEKLFF.

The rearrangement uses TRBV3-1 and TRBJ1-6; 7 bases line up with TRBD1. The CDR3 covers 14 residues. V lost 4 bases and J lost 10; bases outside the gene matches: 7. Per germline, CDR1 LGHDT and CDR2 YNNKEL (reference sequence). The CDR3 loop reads CASSPGTVFSPLHF. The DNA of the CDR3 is TGTGCCAGCAGCCCTGGGACAGTATTCTCACCCCTCCACTTT.

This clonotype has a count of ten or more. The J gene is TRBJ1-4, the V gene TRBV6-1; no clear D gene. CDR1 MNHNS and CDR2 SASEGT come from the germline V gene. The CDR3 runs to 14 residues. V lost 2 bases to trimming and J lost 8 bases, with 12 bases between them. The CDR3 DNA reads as TGTGCCAGCAGTGAACCCAGGTCTCCGGAAAAACTGTTTTTT. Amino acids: CASSEPRSPEKLFF.

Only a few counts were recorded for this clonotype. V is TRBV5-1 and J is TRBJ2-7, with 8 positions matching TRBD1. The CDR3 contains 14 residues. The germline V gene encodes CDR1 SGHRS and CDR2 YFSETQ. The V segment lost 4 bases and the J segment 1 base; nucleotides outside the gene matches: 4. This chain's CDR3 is CASSRGQGSYEQYF. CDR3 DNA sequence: TGCGCCAGCAGCCGAGGACAGGGATCCTACGAGCAGTACTTC.

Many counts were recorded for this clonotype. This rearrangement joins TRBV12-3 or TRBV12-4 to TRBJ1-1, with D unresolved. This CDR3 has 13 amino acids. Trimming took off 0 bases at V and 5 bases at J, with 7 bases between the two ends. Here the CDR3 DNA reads TGTGCCAGCAGTTTAGCGCAAGGGACTGAAGCTTTCTTT. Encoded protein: CASSLAQGTEAFF.

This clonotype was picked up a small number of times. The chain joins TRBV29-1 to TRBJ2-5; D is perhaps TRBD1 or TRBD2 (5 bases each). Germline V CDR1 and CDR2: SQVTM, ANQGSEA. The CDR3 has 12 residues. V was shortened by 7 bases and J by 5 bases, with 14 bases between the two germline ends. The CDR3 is CSATGTVETQYF. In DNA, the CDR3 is TGCAGCGCCACCGGGACGGTGGAGACCCAGTACTTC. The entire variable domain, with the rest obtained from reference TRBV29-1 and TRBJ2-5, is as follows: SAVISQKPSRDICQRGTSLTIQCQVDSQVTMMFWYRQQPGQSLTLIATANQGSEATYESGFVIDKFPISRPNLTFSTLTVSNMSPEDSSIYLCSATGTVETQYFGPGTRLLVL.

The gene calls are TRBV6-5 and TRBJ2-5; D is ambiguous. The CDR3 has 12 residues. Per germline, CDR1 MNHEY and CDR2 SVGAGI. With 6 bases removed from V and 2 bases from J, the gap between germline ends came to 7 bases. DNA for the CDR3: TGTGCCAGCAGGCGATCACAAGAGACCCAGTACTTC. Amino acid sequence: CASRRSQETQYF.